This TCR beta chain derives from a study of OX40 agonist ivuxolimab in advanced cancers. Study information: Dose-escalation patients had hepatocellular carcinoma, melanoma, renal cell or head and neck cancer. Partial responses occurred in three patients (one hepatocellular carcinoma, two cutaneous melanoma). Whole-study findings and limits: At 0.1 to 3.0 mg/kg, CD4+ and CD8+ blood T cells expanded clonally by week 6. There were also nonresponders showing low normalized T-cell clonal expansion.

The CDR3 is made up of 18 amino acids. Trimming removed 0 bases from V and 5 bases from J; junction bases left unmatched: 9. CDR1 and CDR2 from the germline V gene are SGHDT and YYEEEE. Measured with immunoSEQ multiplex PCR; TCRdb has only the in-frame clones, and not every one. The data contain roughly 92,000 clones, around 90% of them singletons. Concerning this clone: The antigen remains undetermined.

V gene TRBV5-6 combines with J gene TRBJ2-5; TRBD2 agrees at 14 bases. The source was CD4+ or CD8+ T cells sorted from blood, collected in a trial of the OX40 agonist ivuxolimab. The clonotype was recovered from an adult with an advanced solid tumor such as melanoma, head and neck, liver or kidney cancer. CDR3 residues: CASSLAAGTSGSGETQYF. The DNA for the CDR3 is TGTGCCAGCAGCTTGGCTGCAGGGACTAGCGGGAGTGGGGAGACCCAGTACTTC.